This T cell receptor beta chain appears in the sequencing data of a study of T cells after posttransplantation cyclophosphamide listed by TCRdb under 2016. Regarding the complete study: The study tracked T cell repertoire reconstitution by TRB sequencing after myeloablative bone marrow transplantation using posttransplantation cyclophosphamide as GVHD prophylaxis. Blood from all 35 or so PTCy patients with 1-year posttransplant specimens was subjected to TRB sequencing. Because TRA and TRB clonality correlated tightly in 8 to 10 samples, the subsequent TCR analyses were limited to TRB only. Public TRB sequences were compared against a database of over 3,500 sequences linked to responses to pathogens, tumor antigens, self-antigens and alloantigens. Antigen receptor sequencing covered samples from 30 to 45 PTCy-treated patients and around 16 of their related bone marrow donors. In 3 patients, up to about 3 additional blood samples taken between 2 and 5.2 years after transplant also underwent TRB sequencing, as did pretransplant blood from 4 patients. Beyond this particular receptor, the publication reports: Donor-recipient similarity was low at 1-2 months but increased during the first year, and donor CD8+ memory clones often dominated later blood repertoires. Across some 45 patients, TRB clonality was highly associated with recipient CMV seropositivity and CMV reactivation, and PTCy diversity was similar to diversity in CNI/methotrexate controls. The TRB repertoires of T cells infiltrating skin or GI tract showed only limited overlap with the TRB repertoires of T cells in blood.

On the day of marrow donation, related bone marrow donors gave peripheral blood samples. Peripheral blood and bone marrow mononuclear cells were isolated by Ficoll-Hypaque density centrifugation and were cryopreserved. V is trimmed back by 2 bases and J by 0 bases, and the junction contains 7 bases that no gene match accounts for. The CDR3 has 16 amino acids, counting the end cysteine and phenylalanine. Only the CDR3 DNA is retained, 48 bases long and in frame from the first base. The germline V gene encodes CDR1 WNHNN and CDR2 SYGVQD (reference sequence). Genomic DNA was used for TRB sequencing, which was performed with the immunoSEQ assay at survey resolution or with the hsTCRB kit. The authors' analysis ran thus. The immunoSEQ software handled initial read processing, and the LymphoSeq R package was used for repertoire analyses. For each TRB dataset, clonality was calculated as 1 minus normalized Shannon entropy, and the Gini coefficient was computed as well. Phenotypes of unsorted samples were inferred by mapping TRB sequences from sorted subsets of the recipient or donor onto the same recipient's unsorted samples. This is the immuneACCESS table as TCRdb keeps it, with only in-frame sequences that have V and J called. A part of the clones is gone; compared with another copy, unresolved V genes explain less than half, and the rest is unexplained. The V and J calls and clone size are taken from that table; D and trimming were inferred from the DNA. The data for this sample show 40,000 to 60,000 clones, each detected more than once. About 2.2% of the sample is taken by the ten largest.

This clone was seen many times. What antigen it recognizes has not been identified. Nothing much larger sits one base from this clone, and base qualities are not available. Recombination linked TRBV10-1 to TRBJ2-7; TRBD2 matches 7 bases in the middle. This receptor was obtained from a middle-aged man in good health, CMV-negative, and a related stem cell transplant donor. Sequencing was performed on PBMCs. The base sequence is TGCGCCAGCAGTGAGATACTAGCGAAGAGCTCCTACGAGCAGTACTTC. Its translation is CASSEILAKSSYEQYF.